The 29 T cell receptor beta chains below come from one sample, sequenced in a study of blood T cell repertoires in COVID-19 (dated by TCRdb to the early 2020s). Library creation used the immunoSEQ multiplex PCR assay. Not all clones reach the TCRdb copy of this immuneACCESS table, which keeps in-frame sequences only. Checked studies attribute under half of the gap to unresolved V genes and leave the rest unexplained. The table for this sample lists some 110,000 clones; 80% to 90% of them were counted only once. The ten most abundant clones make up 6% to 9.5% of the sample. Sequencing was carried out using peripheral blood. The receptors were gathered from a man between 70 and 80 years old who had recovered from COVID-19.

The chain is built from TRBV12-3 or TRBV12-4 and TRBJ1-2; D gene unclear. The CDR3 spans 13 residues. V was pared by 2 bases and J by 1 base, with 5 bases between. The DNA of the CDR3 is TGTGCCAGCAGTTTACAGGTTAACTATGGCTACACCTTC. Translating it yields CASSLQVNYGYTF.

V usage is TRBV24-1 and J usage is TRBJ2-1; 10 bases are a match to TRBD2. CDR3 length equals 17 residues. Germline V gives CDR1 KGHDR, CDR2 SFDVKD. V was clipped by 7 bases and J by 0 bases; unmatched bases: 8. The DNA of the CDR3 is TGTGCCACCAGGATTAGCGGGAGGACGAGCTCCTACAATGAGCAGTTCTTC. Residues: CATRISGRTSSYNEQFF.

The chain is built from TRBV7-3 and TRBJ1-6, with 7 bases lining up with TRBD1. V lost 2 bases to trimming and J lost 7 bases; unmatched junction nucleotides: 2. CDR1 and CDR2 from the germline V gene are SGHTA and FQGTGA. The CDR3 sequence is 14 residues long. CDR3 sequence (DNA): TGTGCCAGCAGCTTAGGGGACAGCAATTCACCCCTCCACTTT. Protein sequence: CASSLGDSNSPLHF.

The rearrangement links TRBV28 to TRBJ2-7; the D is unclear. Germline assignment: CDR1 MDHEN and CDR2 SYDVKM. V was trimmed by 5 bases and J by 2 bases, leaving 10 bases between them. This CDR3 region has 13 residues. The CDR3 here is CASSREDPYEQYF. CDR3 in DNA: TGTGCCAGCAGTCGCGAAGATCCCTACGAGCAGTACTTC.

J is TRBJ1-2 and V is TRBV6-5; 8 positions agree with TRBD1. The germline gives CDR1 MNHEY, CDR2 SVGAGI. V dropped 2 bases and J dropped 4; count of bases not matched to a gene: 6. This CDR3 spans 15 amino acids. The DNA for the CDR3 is TGTGCCAGCAGTTACCAGGGGGCGTCTACCTATGGCTACACCTTC. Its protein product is CASSYQGASTYGYTF.

The DNA for the CDR3 is TGTGCCAGCAGCTTAGAATACGGTCAGCCCCAGCATTTT. Translation gives CASSLEYGQPQHF. V gene TRBV7-9 combines with J gene TRBJ1-5, with unresolved D. Trimming took off 1 base at V and 6 bases at J, with 7 bases between the two ends. Germline values: CDR1 SEHNR, CDR2 FQNEAQ (reference sequence). CDR3 length equals 13 residues.

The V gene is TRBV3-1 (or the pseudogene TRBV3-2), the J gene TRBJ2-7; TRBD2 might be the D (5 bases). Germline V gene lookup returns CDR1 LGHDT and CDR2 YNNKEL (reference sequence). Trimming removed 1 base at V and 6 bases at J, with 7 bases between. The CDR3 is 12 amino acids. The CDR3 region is CASSQVGVEQYF. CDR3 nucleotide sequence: TGTGCCAGCAGCCAAGTCGGGGTCGAGCAGTACTTC.

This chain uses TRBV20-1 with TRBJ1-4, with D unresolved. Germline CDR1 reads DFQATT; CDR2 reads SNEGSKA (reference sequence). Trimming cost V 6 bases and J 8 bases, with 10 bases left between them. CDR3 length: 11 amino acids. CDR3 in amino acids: CSAPGGEKLFF. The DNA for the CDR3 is TGCAGTGCCCCAGGTGGGGAAAAACTGTTTTTT.

CDR3 in DNA: TGTGCCAGCAGAGAGGAGACAGGTAGAAACACCATATATTTT. Translation: CASREETGRNTIYF. The chain employs TRBV2 and TRBJ1-3, with D possibly TRBD1 on 6 matching bases. The CDR3 sequence is 14 residues long. Germline CDR1 and CDR2: SNHLY and FYNNEI. With 6 bases removed from V and 5 bases from J, the gap between germline ends came to 14 bases.

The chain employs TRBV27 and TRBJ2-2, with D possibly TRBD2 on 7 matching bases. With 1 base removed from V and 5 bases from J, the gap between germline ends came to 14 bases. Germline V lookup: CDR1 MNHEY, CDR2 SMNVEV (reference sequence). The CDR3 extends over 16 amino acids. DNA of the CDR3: TGTGCCAGCAGTTTATTGGCGGGGGCTTCTACCGGGGAGCTGTTTTTT. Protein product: CASSLLAGASTGELFF.

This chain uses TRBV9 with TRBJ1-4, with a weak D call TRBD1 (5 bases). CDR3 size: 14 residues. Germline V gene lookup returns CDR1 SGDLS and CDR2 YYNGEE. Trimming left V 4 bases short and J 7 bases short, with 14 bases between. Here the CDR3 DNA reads TGTGCCAGCAGCACCATAGGGAGGGGTGAAAAACTGTTTTTT. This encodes CASSTIGRGEKLFF.

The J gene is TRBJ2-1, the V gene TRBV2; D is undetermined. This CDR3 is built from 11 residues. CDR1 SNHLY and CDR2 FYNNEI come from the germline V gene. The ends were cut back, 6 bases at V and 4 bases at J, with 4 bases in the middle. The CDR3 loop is CASSLYNEQFF. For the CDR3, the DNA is TGTGCCAGCAGCTTATACAATGAGCAGTTCTTC.

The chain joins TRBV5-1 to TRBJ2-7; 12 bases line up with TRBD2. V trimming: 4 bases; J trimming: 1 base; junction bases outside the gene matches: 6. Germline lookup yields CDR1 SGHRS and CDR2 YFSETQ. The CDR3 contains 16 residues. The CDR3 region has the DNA TGCGCCAGCAGCCTCGGACTAGCGGGATGGTCCTACGAGCAGTACTTC. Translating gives CASSLGLAGWSYEQYF.

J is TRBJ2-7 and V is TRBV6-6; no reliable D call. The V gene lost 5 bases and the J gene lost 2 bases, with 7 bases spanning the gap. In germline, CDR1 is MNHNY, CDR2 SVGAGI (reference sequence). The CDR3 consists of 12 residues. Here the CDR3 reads CASSPFAYEQYF. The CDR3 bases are TGTGCCAGCAGTCCCTTCGCCTACGAGCAGTACTTC.

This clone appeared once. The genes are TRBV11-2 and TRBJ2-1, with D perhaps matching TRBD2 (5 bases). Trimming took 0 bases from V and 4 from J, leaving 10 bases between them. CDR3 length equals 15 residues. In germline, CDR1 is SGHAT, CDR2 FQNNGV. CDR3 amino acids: CASSLDYTGYNEQFF. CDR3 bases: TGTGCCAGCAGCTTAGATTATACGGGGTACAATGAGCAGTTCTTC.

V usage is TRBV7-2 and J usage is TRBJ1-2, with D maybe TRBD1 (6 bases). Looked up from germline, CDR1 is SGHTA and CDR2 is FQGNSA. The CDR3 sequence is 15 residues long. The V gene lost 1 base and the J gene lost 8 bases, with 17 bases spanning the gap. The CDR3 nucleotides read TGTGCCAGCAGCTTAGTCAACGGACAGCGCTTGGGCTACACCTTC. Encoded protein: CASSLVNGQRLGYTF. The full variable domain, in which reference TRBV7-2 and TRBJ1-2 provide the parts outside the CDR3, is GAGVSQSPSNKVTEKGKDVELRCDPISGHTALYWYRQSLGQGLEFLIYFQGNSAPDKSGLPSDRFSAERTGGSVSTLTIQRTQQEDSAVYLCASSLVNGQRLGYTFGSGTRLTVV.

In nucleotides, the CDR3 is TGTGCCAGCTCACCCAACACACAGGGGACTAGCGGCGAGCAGTTCTTC. This encodes CASSPNTQGTSGEQFF. The genes are TRBV18 and TRBJ2-1, with TRBD2 identical over 11 bases. The trim removed 3 bases at V and 10 bases at J, leaving 11 bases unmatched. The germline gives CDR1 KGHSH, CDR2 LQKENI. The CDR3 is 16 residues long.

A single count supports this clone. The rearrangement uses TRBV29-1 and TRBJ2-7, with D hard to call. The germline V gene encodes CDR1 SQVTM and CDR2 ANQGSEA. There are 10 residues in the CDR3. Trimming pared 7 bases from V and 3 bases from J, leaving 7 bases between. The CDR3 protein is CSAIDYEQYF. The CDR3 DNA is TGCAGCGCCATAGACTACGAGCAGTACTTC.

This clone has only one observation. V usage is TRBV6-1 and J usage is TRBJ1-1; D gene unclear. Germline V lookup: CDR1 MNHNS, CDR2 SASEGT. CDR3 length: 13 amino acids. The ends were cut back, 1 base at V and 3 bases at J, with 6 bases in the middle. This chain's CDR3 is CASSEVEDTEAFF. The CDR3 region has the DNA TGTGCCAGCAGTGAAGTTGAGGACACTGAAGCTTTCTTT.

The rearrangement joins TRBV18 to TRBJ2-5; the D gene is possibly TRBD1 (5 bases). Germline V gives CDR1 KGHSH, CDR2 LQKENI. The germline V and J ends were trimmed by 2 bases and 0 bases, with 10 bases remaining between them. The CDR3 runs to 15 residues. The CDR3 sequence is CASSPSTVNQETQYF. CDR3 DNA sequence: TGTGCCAGCTCACCATCGACAGTCAACCAAGAGACCCAGTACTTC.

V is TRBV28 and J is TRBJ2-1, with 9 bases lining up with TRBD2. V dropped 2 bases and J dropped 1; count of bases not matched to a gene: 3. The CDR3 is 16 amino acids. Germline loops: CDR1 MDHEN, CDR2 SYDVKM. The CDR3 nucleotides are TGTGCCAGCAGTTTAAGCGGGGGGACTTCCTACAATGAGCAGTTCTTC. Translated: CASSLSGGTSYNEQFF.

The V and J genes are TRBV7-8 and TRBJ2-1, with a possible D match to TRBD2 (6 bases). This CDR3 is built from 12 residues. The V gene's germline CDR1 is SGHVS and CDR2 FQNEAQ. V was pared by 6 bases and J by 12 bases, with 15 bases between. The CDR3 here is CASRGGGYRQFF. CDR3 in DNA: TGTGCCAGCAGGGGGGGAGGTTATCGGCAGTTCTTC.

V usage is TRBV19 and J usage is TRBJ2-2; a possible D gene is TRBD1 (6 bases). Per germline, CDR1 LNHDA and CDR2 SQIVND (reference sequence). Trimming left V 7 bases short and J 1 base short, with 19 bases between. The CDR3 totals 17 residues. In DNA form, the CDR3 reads TGTGCCAGTACCCCCACGGAAGGGACAATGAACACCGGGGAGCTGTTTTTT. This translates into CASTPTEGTMNTGELFF.

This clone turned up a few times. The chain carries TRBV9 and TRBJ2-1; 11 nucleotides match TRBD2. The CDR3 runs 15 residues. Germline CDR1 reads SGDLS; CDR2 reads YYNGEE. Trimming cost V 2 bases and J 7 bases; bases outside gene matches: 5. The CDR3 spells CASSVTSGSGNEQFF. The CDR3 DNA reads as TGTGCCAGCAGCGTTACTAGCGGGAGTGGGAATGAGCAGTTCTTC.

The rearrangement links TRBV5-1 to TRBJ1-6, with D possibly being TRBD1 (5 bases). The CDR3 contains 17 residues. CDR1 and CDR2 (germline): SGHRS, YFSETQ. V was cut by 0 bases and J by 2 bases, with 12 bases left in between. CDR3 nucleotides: TGCGCCAGCAGCTTGGACAGGTTAAAGGCCTATAATTCACCCCTCCACTTT. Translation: CASSLDRLKAYNSPLHF.

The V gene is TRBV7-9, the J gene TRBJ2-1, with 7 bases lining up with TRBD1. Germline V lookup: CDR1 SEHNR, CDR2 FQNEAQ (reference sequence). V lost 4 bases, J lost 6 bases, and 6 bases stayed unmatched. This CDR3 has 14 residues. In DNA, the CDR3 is TGTGCCAGCAGCTATAAGGCAGGGGGCAATGAGCAGTTCTTC. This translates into CASSYKAGGNEQFF. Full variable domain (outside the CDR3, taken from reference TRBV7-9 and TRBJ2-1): DTGVSQNPRHKITKRGQNVTFRCDPISEHNRLYWYRQTLGQGPEFLTYFQNEAQLEKSRLLSDRFSAERPKGSFSTLEIQRTEQGDSAMYLCASSYKAGGNEQFFGPGTRLTVL.

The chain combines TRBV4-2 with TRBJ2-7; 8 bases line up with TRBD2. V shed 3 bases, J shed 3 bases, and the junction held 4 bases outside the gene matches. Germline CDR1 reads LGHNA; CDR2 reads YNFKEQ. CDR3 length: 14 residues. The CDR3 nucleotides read TGTGCCAGCAGCCACTCCAGCGGGGGCTACGAGCAGTACTTC. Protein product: CASSHSSGGYEQYF.

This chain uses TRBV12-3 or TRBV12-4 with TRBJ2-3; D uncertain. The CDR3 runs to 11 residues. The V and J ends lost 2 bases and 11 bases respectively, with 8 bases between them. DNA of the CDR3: TGTGCCAGCAGTTTATACAGTGAGCAGTATTTT. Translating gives CASSLYSEQYF.

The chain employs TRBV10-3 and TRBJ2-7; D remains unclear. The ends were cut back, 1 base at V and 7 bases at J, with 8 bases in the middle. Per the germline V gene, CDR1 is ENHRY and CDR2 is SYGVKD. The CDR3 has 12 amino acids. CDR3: CAISELAYEQYF. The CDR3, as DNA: TGTGCCATCAGTGAGTTAGCTTATGAGCAGTACTTC.